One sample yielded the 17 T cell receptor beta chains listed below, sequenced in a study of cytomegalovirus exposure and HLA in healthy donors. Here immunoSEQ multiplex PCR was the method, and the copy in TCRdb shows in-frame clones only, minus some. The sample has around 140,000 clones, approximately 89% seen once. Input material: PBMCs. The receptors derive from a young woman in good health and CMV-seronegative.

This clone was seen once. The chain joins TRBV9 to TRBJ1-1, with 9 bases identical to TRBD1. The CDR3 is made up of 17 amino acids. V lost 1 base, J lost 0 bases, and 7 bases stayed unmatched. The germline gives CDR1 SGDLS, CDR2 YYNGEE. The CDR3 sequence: CASSVSGGDRVNTEAFF. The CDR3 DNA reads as TGTGCCAGCAGCGTAAGTGGTGGGGACAGGGTGAACACTGAAGCTTTCTTT.

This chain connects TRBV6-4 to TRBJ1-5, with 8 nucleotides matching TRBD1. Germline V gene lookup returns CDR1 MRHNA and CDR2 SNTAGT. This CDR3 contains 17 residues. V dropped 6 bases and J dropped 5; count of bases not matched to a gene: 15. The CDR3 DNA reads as TGTGCCAGCAGCGATCTGACTGAGGACAGGGCGGATCAGCCCCAGCATTTT. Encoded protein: CASSDLTEDRADQPQHF.

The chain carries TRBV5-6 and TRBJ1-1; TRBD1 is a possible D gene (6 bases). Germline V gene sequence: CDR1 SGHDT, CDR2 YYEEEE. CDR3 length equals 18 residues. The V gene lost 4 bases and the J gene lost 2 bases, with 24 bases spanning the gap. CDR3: CASSPPVGGRLQNTEAFF. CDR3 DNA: TGTGCCAGCAGCCCCCCCGTGGGGGGGCGTCTACAAAACACTGAAGCTTTCTTT. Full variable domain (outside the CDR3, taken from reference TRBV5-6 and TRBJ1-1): DAGVTQSPTHLIKTRGQQVTLRCSPKSGHDTVSWYQQALGQGPQFIFQYYEEEERQRGNFPDRFSGHQFPNYSSELNVNALLLGDSALYLCASSPPVGGRLQNTEAFFGQGTRLTVV.

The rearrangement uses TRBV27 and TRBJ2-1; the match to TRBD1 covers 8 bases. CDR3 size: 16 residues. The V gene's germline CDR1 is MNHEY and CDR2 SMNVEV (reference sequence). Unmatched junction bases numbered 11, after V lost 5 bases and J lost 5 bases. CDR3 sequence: CASSPRYRGAHNEQFF. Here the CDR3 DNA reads TGTGCCAGCAGTCCCCGTTACAGGGGGGCTCACAATGAGCAGTTCTTC.

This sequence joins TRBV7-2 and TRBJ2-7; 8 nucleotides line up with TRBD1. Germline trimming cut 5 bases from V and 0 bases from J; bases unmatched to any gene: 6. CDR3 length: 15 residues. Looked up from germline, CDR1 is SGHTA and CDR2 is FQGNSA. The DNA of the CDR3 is TGTGCCAGCAGCGAAGGGGACAGGTCCTCCTACGAGCAGTACTTC. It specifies CASSEGDRSSYEQYF.

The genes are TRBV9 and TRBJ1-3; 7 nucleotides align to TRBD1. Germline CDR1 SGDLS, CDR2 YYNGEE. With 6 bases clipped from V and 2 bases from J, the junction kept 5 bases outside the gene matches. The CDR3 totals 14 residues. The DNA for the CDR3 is TGTGCCAGCACCGCAGGGGGTACTGGAAACACCATATATTTT. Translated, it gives CASTAGGTGNTIYF.

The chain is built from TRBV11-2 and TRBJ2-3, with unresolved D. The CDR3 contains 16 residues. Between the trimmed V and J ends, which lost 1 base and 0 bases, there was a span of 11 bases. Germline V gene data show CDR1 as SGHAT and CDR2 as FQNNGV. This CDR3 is CASSLGADKSTDTQYF. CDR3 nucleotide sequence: TGTGCCAGCAGCTTAGGGGCAGACAAAAGCACAGATACGCAGTATTTT.

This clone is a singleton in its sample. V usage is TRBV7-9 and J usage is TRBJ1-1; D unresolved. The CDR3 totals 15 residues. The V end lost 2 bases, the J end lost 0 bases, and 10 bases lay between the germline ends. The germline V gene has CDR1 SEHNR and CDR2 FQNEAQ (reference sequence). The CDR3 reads CASSLLRTMNTEAFF. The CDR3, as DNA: TGTGCCAGCAGCTTATTGCGCACTATGAACACTGAAGCTTTCTTT.

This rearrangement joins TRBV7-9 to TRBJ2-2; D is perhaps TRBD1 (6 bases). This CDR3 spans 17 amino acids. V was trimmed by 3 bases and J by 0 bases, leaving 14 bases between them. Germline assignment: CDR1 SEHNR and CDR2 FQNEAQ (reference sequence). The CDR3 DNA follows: TGTGCCAGCAGCTTTAATCCCAGGGGCTCGAACACCGGGGAGCTGTTTTTT. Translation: CASSFNPRGSNTGELFF. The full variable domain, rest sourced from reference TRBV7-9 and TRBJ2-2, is DTGVSQNPRHKITKRGQNVTFRCDPISEHNRLYWYRQTLGQGPEFLTYFQNEAQLEKSRLLSDRFSAERPKGSFSTLEIQRTEQGDSAMYLCASSFNPRGSNTGELFFGEGSRLTVL.

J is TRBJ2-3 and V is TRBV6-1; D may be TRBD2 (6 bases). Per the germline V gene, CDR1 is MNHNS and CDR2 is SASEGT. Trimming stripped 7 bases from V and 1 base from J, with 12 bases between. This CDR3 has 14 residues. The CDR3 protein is CASNGLTGTDTQYF. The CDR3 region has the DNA TGTGCCAGCAATGGACTAACGGGCACAGATACGCAGTATTTT.

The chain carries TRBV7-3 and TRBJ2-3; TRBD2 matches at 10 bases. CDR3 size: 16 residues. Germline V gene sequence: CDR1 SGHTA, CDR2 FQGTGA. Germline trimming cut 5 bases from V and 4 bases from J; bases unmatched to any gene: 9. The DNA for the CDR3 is TGTGCCAGCAGCAGCCTACTAGCGGGGCCTGCAGATACGCAGTATTTT. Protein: CASSSLLAGPADTQYF.

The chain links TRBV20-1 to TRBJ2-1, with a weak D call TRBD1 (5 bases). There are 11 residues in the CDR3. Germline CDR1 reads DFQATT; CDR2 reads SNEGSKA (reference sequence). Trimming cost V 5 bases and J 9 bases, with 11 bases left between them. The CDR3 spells CSAAGQSEQFF. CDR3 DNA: TGCAGTGCTGCCGGACAATCTGAGCAGTTCTTC.

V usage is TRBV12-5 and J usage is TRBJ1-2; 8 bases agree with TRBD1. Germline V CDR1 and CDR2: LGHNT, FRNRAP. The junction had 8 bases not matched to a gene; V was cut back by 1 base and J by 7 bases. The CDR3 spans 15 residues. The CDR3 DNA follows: TGTGCTAGTGGTTTGGACCTACCCAGGGGGCTTGGCTACACCTTC. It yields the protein CASGLDLPRGLGYTF.

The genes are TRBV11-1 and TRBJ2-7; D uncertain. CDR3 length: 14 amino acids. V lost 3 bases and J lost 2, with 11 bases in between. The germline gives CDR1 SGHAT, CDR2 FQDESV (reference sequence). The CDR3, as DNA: TGTGCCAGCAGCTTGATGGCGGATACCTACGAGCAGTACTTC. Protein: CASSLMADTYEQYF.

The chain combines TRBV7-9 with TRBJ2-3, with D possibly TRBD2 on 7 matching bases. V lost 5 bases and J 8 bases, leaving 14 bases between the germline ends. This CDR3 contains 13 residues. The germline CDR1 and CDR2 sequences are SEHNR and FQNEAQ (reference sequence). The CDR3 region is CASSRSGEGTQYF. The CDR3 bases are TGTGCCAGCAGCCGGTCAGGGGAGGGTACGCAGTATTTT.

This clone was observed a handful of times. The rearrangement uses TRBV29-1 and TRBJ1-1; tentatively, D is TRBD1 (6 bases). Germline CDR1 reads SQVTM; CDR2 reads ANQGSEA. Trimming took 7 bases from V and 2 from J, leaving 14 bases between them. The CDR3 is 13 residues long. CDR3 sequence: CSAIKGDNTEAFF. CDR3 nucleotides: TGCAGCGCCATCAAGGGGGATAACACTGAAGCTTTCTTT.

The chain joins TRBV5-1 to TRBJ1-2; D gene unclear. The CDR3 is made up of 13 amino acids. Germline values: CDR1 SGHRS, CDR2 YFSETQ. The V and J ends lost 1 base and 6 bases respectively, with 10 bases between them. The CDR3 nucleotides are TGCGCCAGCAGCTTGTCGGAGGGCGATGGCTACACCTTC. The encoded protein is CASSLSEGDGYTF.